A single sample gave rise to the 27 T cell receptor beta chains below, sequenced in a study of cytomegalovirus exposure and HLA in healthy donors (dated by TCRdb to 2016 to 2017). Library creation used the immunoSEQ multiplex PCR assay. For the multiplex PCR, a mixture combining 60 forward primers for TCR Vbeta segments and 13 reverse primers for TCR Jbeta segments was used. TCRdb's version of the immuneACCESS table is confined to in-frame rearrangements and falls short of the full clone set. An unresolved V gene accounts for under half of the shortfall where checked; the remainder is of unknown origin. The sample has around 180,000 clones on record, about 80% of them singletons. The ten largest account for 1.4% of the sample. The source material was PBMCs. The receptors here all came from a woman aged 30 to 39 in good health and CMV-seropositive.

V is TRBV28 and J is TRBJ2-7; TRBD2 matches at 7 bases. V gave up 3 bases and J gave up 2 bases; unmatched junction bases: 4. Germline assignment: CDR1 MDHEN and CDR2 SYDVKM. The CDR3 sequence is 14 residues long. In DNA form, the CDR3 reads TGTGCCAGCAGTTTGGTGGGAGGGCCCTACGAGCAGTACTTC. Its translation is CASSLVGGPYEQYF.

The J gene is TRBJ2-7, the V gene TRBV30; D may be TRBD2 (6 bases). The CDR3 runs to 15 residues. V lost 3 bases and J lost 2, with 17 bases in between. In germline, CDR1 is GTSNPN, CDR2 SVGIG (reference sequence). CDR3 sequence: CAWSQKGLVAYEQYF. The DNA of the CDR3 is TGTGCCTGGAGCCAGAAGGGACTGGTCGCCTACGAGCAGTACTTC.

CDR3 sequence: CASSLAGQGAEAFF. CDR3 coding DNA: TGCGCCAGCAGCTTGGCTGGACAGGGAGCTGAAGCTTTCTTT. The V and J genes are TRBV5-1 and TRBJ1-1, with 8 bases identical to TRBD1. The CDR3 is 14 residues long. CDR1 is SGHRS and CDR2 is YFSETQ in the germline V gene. The J segment lost 6 bases and the V segment lost 0 bases, leaving 4 bases of the junction unmatched.

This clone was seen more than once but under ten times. The CDR3 sequence is CASSFPGGGDTGELFF. CDR3 in DNA: TGTGCCAGCAGCTTCCCCGGTGGAGGGGACACCGGGGAGCTGTTTTTT. The chain links TRBV7-8 to TRBJ2-2; tentative D call: TRBD2 (6 bases). Germline V gene sequence: CDR1 SGHVS, CDR2 FQNEAQ. V lost 3 bases to trimming and J lost 3 bases, with 14 bases between them. There are 16 residues in the CDR3.

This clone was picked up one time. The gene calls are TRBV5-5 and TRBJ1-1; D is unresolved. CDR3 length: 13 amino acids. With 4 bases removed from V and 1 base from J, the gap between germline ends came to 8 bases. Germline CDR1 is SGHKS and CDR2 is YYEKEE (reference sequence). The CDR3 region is CASSLDTNTEAFF. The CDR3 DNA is TGTGCCAGCAGCCTCGACACGAACACTGAAGCTTTCTTT.

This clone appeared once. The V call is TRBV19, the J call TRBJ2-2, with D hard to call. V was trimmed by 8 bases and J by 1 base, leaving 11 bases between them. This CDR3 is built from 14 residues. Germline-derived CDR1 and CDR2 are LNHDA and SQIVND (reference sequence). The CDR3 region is CASRANQNTGELFF. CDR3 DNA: TGTGCCAGTCGCGCCAATCAGAACACCGGGGAGCTGTTTTTT.

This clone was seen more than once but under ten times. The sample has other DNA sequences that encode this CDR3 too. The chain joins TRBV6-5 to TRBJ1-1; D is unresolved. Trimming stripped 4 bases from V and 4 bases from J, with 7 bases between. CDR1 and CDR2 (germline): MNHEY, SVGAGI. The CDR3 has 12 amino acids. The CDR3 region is CASSSVRTEAFF. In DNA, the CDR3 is TGTGCCAGCAGTTCAGTTCGCACTGAAGCTTTCTTT.

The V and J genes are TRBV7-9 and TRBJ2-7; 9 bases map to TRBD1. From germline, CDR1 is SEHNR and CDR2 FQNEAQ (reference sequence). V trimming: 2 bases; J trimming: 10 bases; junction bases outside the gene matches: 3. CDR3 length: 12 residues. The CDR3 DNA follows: TGTGCCAGCAGCTTATCACAGGGGGCTCAGTACTTC. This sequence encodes CASSLSQGAQYF.

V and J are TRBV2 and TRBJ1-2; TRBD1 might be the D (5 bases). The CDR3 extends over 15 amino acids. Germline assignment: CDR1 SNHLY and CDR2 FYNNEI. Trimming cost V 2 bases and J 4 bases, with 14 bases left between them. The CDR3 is CASSEMRGDSYGYTF. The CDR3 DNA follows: TGTGCCAGCAGTGAAATGAGAGGGGACTCCTATGGCTACACCTTC.

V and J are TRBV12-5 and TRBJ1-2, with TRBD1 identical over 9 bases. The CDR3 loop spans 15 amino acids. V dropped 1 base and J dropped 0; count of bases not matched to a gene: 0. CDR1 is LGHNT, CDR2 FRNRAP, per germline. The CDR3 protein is CASGLGTGANYGYTF. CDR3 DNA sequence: TGTGCTAGTGGTTTGGGGACAGGGGCTAACTATGGCTACACCTTC.

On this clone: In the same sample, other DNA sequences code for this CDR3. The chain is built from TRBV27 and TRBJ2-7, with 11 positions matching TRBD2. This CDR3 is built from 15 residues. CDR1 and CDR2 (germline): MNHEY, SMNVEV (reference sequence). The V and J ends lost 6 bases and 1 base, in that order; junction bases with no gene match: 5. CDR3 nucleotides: TGTGCCAGCAGCCCGCTAGCGGGGGGATCCTACGAGCAGTACTTC. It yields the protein CASSPLAGGSYEQYF.

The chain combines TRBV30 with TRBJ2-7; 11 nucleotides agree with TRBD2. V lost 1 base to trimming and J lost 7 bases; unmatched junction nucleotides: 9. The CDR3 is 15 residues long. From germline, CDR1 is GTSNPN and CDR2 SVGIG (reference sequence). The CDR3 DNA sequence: TGTGCCTGGAGTGGCGGGACTAGCGGTACAGGGGAGCAGTACTTC. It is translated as CAWSGGTSGTGEQYF.

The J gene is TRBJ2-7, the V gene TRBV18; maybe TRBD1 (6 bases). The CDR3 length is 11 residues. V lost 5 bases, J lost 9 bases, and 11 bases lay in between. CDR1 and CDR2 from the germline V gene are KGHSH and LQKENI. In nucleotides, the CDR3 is TGTGCCAGCTCAGTCCAGGGGCGGCAGTACTTC. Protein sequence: CASSVQGRQYF.

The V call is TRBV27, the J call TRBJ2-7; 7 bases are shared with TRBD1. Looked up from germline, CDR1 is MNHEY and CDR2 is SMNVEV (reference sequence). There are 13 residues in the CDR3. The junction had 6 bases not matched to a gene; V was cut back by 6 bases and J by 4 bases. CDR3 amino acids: CASSLDRDYEQYF. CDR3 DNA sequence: TGTGCCAGCAGCCTTGACAGGGATTACGAGCAGTACTTC.

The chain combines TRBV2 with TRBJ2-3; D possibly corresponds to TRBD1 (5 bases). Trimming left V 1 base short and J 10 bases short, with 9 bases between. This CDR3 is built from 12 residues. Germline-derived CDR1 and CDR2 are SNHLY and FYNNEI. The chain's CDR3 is CASSEGQGAQYF. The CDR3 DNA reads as TGTGCCAGCAGTGAAGGACAAGGGGCGCAGTATTTT. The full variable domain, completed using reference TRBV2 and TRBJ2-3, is EPEVTQTPSHQVTQMGQEVILRCVPISNHLYFYWYRQILGQKVEFLVSFYNNEISEKSEIFDDQFSVERPDGSNFTLKIRSTKLEDSAMYFCASSEGQGAQYFGPGTRLTVL.

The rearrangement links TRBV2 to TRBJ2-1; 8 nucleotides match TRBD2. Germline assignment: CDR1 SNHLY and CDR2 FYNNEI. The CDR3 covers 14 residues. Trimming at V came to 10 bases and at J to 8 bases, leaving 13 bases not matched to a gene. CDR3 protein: CANHEAGVRYEQFF. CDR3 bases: TGTGCCAACCATGAAGCGGGAGTACGCTATGAGCAGTTCTTC. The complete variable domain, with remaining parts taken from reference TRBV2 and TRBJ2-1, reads EPEVTQTPSHQVTQMGQEVILRCVPISNHLYFYWYRQILGQKVEFLVSFYNNEISEKSEIFDDQFSVERPDGSNFTLKIRSTKLEDSAMYFCANHEAGVRYEQFFGPGTRLTVL.

Here the CDR3 DNA reads TGCGCCAGCAGTGGGACAGACAGCTCCTACGAGCAGTACTTC. Protein: CASSGTDSSYEQYF. The chain has TRBV23-1 and TRBJ2-7; 7 bases fit TRBD1. TRBV23-1 is known as an ORF, though its function is uncertain. This CDR3 contains 14 residues. Unmatched junction bases numbered 4, after V lost 5 bases and J lost 0 bases.

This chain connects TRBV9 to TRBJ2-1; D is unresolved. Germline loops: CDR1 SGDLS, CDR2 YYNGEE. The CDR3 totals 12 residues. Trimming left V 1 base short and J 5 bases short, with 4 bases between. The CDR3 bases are TGTGCCAGCAGCGTATCCAACAATGAGCAGTTCTTC. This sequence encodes CASSVSNNEQFF.

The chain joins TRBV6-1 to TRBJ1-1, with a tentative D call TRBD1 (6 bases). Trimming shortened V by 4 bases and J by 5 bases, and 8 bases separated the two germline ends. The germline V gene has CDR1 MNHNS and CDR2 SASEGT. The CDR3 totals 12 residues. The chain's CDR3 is CASSVQGTEAFF. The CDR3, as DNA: TGTGCCAGCAGTGTACAGGGAACTGAAGCTTTCTTT.

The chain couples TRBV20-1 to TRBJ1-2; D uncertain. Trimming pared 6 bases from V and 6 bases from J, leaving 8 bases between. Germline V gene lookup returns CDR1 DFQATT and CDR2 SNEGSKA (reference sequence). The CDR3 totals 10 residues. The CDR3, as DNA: TGCAGTGCCGAGAGGAATGGCTACACCTTC. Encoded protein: CSAERNGYTF.

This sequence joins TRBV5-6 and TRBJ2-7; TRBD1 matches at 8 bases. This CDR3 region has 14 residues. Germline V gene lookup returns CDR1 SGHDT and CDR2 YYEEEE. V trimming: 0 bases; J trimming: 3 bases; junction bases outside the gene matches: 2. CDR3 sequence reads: CASSLGQGNYEQYF. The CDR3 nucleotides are TGTGCCAGCAGCTTGGGACAGGGGAACTACGAGCAGTACTTC.

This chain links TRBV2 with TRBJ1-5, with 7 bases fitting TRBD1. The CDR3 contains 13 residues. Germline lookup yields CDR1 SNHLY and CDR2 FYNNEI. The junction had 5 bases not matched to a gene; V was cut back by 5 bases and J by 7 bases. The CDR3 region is CASSRTGRQPQHF. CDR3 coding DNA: TGTGCCAGCAGTCGGACAGGACGGCAGCCCCAGCATTTT.

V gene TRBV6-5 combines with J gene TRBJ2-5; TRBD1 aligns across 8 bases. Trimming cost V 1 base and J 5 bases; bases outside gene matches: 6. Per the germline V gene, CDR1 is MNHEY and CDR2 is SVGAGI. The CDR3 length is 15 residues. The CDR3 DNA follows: TGTGCCAGCAGTTACTGGTCAGGGGGCATCGAGACCCAGTACTTC. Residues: CASSYWSGGIETQYF.

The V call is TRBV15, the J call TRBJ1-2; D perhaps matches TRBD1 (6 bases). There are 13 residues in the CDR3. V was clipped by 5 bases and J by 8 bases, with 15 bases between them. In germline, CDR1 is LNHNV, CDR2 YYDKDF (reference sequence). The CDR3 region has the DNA TGTGCCACCAGCCGGGGGGCGGGAGAAGGCTACACCTTC. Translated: CATSRGAGEGYTF.

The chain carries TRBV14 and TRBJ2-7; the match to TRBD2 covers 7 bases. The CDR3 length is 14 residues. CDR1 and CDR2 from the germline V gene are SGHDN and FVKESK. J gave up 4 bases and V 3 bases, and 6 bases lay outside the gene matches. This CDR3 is CASSQLGRGYEQYF. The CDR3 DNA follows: TGTGCCAGCAGCCAGCTGGGGAGGGGTTACGAGCAGTACTTC.

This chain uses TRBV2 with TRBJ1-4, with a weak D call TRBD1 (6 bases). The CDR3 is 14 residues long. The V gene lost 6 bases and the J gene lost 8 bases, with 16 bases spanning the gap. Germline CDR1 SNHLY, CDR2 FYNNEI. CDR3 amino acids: CASRERGADEKLFF. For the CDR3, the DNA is TGTGCCAGCAGAGAACGGGGGGCAGACGAAAAACTGTTTTTT.

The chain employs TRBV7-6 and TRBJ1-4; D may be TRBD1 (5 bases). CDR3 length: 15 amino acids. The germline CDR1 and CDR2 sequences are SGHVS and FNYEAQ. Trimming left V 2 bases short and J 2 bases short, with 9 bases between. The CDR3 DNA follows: TGTGCCAGCAGCTTATTTGGGGCTACTAATGAAAAACTGTTTTTT. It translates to CASSLFGATNEKLFF.